Listed below are T cell receptor beta chains from one sample, sequenced in a study of neoadjuvant anti-PD-1 for oral cavity cancer. Generated by immunoSEQ multiplex PCR, the TCRdb table keeps only in-frame clones and is missing some. This sample has approximately 35,000 clones; 87% occur once, and the top ten carry about 4%. The sequenced sample was PBMCs, obtained before nivolumab (anti-PD-1) treatment. Receptor source: a person aged 40-85 years with oral cavity squamous cell carcinoma. Both conserved end residues are part of each CDR3. The D gene is left open where the match is weak. The size entry is marked missing in some rows and otherwise reads once, few, many or a size class.

clone size	V gene	J gene	D gene	CDR3 DNA	CDR3 protein
once	TRBV7-8	TRBJ1-2	TRBD1	TGTGCCAGCAGCTTAGCGAGTGGGGGACAGGGTCACTATGGCTACACCTTC	CASSLASGGQGHYGYTF
.	TRBV10-3	TRBJ2-7	.	TGTGCCATCTCAGGTGGACAGTCCTACGAGCAGTACTTC	CAISGGQSYEQYF
.	TRBV5-6	TRBJ2-5	.	TGTGCCAGCAGCTTCCCCTTAGCGGTCCAAGAGACCCAGTACTTC	CASSFPLAVQETQYF
.	TRBV30	TRBJ1-1	.	TGTGCCTGGAGTTCAACAGGGAACACTGAAGCTTTCTTT	CAWSSTGNTEAFF
few	TRBV5-1	TRBJ2-3	.	TGCGCCAGCAGCTTGTACGGGGATACGCAGTATTTT	CASSLYGDTQYF
.	TRBV15	TRBJ1-2	TRBD1	TGTGCCACCAGCAGAGGCCCGGACAGGAGCTATGGCTACACCTTC	CATSRGPDRSYGYTF
.	TRBV2	TRBJ1-4	TRBD1	TGTGCCAGCCACAGGGGCGGAAGGGCTAATGAAAAACTGTTTTTT	CASHRGGRANEKLFF
.	TRBV19	TRBJ2-3	TRBD2	TGTGCCAGTGAGGGGAGGGTGGGAGGAGATACGCAGTATTTT	CASEGRVGGDTQYF
.	TRBV6-6	TRBJ2-3	.	TGTGCCAGCAGTTACGCGACCCCCTTGGCAGATACGCAGTATTTT	CASSYATPLADTQYF
.	TRBV29-1	TRBJ1-1	.	TGCAGCGTGGGGCAGGGGAACACTGAAGCTTTCTTT	CSVGQGNTEAFF
.	TRBV14	TRBJ2-7	.	TGTGCCAGCGCGCGGGGTCCATCCGCCTACGAGCAGTACTTC	CASARGPSAYEQYF
.	TRBV18	TRBJ2-1	.	TGTGCCAGCTCACCATCCGGACAGCTCCGCAATGAGCAGTTCTTC	CASSPSGQLRNEQFF
.	TRBV7-2	TRBJ1-1	.	TGTGCCAGCAGGACCGGGGCAGGGATCACTGAAGCTTTCTTT	CASRTGAGITEAFF
.	TRBV19	TRBJ2-7	.	TGTGCCAGTAGTGCCCTCGGCTGGATCTCCTACGAGCAGTACTTC	CASSALGWISYEQYF
.	TRBV19	TRBJ1-5	.	TGTGCCAGTAGTATAGATGGGACGGAATGGAATTTT	CASSIDGTEWNF
.	TRBV19	TRBJ1-2	.	TGTGCCAGTAGTACCCCCGCGGCAGGGAGGATGGGGGGCTACACCTTC	CASSTPAAGRMGGYTF
.	TRBV27	TRBJ2-7	TRBD1	TGTGCCAGCAGCCCAGGGACAGGGGGCTACGAGCAGTACTTC	CASSPGTGGYEQYF
.	TRBV19	TRBJ1-3	.	TGTGCCAGTAGTATACCCAACAGGGACGGCACCATATATTTT	CASSIPNRDGTIYF
few	TRBV10-1	TRBJ2-2	TRBD1	TGCGCCAGCAGACCCGGACAGGGGAACACCGGGGAGCTGTTTTTT	CASRPGQGNTGELFF
few	TRBV27	TRBJ2-7	.	TGTGCCAGCAGTTTAACCGGCCACTACGAGCAGTACTTC	CASSLTGHYEQYF
.	TRBV4-3	TRBJ2-7	.	TGCGCCAGCAGCCAAGATCCCCAGACAGGCTACGAGCAGTACTTC	CASSQDPQTGYEQYF
.	TRBV6-1	TRBJ1-6	.	TGTGCCAGCAGGCGGCAGGGGTCATCGGATTCACCCCTCCACTTT	CASRRQGSSDSPLHF
.	TRBV6-5	TRBJ2-7	.	TGTGCCAGCAGTTACTCAGACCCGGGGGAGCAGTACTTC	CASSYSDPGEQYF
.	TRBV27	TRBJ2-3	.	TGTGCCAGCAGCAGGGTGCAGTTCCTAACAGATACGCAGTATTTT	CASSRVQFLTDTQYF
few	TRBV4-2	TRBJ1-5	TRBD1	TGTGCCAGCAGCCAGGATTGGACAGGGTCCAGGGTTAGCAATCAGCCCCAGCATTTT	CASSQDWTGSRVSNQPQHF
.	TRBV6-5	TRBJ2-5	.	TGTGCCAGCAGTTACTTGGGACGGACCCAAGAGACCCAGTACTTC	CASSYLGRTQETQYF
.	TRBV5-4	TRBJ1-2	.	TGTGCCAGCAGCTTGAGGACCAACTATGGCTACACCTTC	CASSLRTNYGYTF
.	TRBV4-1	TRBJ1-1	TRBD1	TGCGCCAGCAGCCAAGTGGGGATGACAGGGCGAGGGAAAGCTTTCTTT	CASSQVGMTGRGKAFF
.	TRBV5-1	TRBJ2-5	TRBD2	TGCGCCAGCAGCTTGGATCGGCTAGCGGGGGGGGAGACCCAGTACTTC	CASSLDRLAGGETQYF
.	TRBV30	TRBJ2-1	.	TGTGCCTGGAGCCAGAACAATGAGCAGTTCTTC	CAWSQNNEQFF
.	TRBV27	TRBJ2-7	.	TGTGCCAGCAGTTTTGGAGACTCCCACTACGAGCAGTACTTC	CASSFGDSHYEQYF
.	TRBV5-1	TRBJ2-3	TRBD2	TGCGCCAGCAGCTTGGACGGGGTAGCGGGGGGCCGATACACAGATACGCAGTATTTT	CASSLDGVAGGRYTDTQYF
.	TRBV10-2	TRBJ1-2	.	TGCGCCAGCAGTGAGCGGCAGGGAGTAACCTTC	CASSERQGVTF
.	TRBV27	TRBJ1-2	.	TGTGCCAGCAGTCCCACAGGGACCTATGGCTACACCTTC	CASSPTGTYGYTF
.	TRBV10-3	TRBJ2-3	.	TGTGCCCTCAGACCGGGGCTCACAGATACGCAGTATTTT	CALRPGLTDTQYF
.	TRBV28	TRBJ2-1	.	TGTGCCAGCAGGGAACATTCCTTGGGAACCTGGGGCAATGAGCAGTTCTTC	CASREHSLGTWGNEQFF
.	TRBV5-1	TRBJ2-1	.	TGCGCCAGCAGCCCCCAGAGCTCCTACAATGAGCAGTTCTTC	CASSPQSSYNEQFF
.	TRBV7-6	TRBJ2-1	.	TGTGCCAGCAGCTTTTCCGGGACATCAGGACCTGGTAATGAGCAGTTCTTC	CASSFSGTSGPGNEQFF
.	TRBV11-2	TRBJ2-5	.	TGTGCCAGCAGCCCAGGGATTGAGACCCAGTACTTC	CASSPGIETQYF
.	TRBV10-2	TRBJ1-2	TRBD1	TGCGCCAGCAGTGAGTCTCAGGGGGCCTCTACGTACACCTTC	CASSESQGASTYTF
once	TRBV5-1	TRBJ2-1	TRBD1	TGCGCCAGCAGCTTGGACAGAGTGGGACAGGGTATATACAATGAGCAGTTCTTC	CASSLDRVGQGIYNEQFF
.	TRBV7-2	TRBJ1-1	.	TGTGCCAGCAGCCCGTCGCTCCGATACACTGAAGCTTTCTTT	CASSPSLRYTEAFF
.	TRBV27	TRBJ2-1	.	TGTGCCAGCAGTTTCGGGGGTCCTGAGCAGTTCTTC	CASSFGGPEQFF
.	TRBV7-8	TRBJ2-5	.	TGTGCCAGCAGCATTGGGGACTCCATCCGGTACTTC	CASSIGDSIRYF
.	TRBV7-8	TRBJ2-7	TRBD2	TGTGCCAGCAGCTTAGCGGGGGGACTAGCGAACCGCTACGAGCAGTACTTC	CASSLAGGLANRYEQYF
.	TRBV7-9	TRBJ2-1	.	TGTGCCAGCAGCTTAGGTCCGGGACGGGCCCTCAATGAGCAGTTCTTC	CASSLGPGRALNEQFF
.	TRBV6-1	TRBJ2-3	.	TGTGCCAGCGCCCTAGCAGAGAGCACAGATACGCAGTATTTT	CASALAESTDTQYF
.	TRBV6-6	TRBJ2-2	.	TGTGCCAGCAGTTACTCGGCAGGGTGGACCGGGGAGCTGTTTTTT	CASSYSAGWTGELFF
.	TRBV6-5	TRBJ2-7	TRBD1	TGTGCCAGCACCGCACGACAGGGTAACTACGAGCAGTACTTC	CASTARQGNYEQYF
.	TRBV10-1	TRBJ2-3	TRBD2	TGCGCCAGCAGTGAGGGACTAGCGGGGACAACAGATACGCAGTATTTT	CASSEGLAGTTDTQYF
.	TRBV2	TRBJ1-2	.	TGTGCCAGCACAGGGGCGGGGGCTAACTATGGCTACACCTTC	CASTGAGANYGYTF
.	TRBV6-6	TRBJ1-1	.	TGTGCCAGCACCCGGGAGATGAACACTGAAGCTTTCTTT	CASTREMNTEAFF
few	TRBV7-9	TRBJ2-5	TRBD1	TGTGCCAGCAGCGACCGACAGGGGTTCCGGGAGACCCAGTACTTC	CASSDRQGFRETQYF
.	TRBV7-9	TRBJ1-2	TRBD1	TGTGCCAGCAGCCCCCGGACAGGGGGCGGTGGCTACACCTTC	CASSPRTGGGGYTF
.	TRBV4-1	TRBJ2-1	TRBD2	TGCGCCAGCAGCCCTGGGGGCGGCGGGGGGGCAGGTGAGCAGTTCTTC	CASSPGGGGGAGEQFF
.	TRBV6-5	TRBJ1-1	.	TGTGCCAGCAGTTTGGGTGGGGCTGGTACTGAAGCTTTCTTT	CASSLGGAGTEAFF